The 24 T cell receptor beta chains listed next were all sequenced from one sample in a study of blood T cell repertoires in COVID-19. Only in-frame clones appear in the TCRdb table, and some are missing; sequencing was by immunoSEQ multiplex PCR. The sample consists of approximately 110,000 clones, approximately 80% of them appearing once. The sequencing sample was made of peripheral blood. These receptor sequences come from an older woman with acute or convalescent COVID-19.

V gene TRBV28 combines with J gene TRBJ2-7, with TRBD1 matching over 8 bases. The V gene end was trimmed by 11 bases and the J gene end by 5 bases; junction bases not matched to a gene: 8. Germline-derived CDR1 and CDR2 are MDHEN and SYDVKM. The CDR3 consists of 12 residues. The CDR3 nucleotides read TGTGCCTGCCGACAGGGGCAGAACGAGCAGTACTTC. Protein sequence: CACRQGQNEQYF.

V usage is TRBV5-1 and J usage is TRBJ1-1; 7 positions agree with TRBD1. Germline V gene data show CDR1 as SGHRS and CDR2 as YFSETQ. With 4 bases clipped from V and 7 bases from J, the junction kept 7 bases outside the gene matches. The length of the CDR3 is 13 residues. Here the CDR3 DNA reads TGCGCCAGCAGCACGACAGGGAGCGGTGAAGCTTTCTTT. It specifies CASSTTGSGEAFF.

The V gene is TRBV28, the J gene TRBJ2-5; a weak D match, TRBD2 (6 bases). V dropped 5 bases and J dropped 1 base, with 11 bases sitting between them. The CDR3 is 14 residues long. Germline V gene sequence: CDR1 MDHEN, CDR2 SYDVKM. The DNA for the CDR3 is TGTGCCAGCAGTCCCGGAGGGTCCCAAGAGACCCAGTACTTC. As protein: CASSPGGSQETQYF.

The gene calls are TRBV5-1 and TRBJ2-2; 10 bases align to TRBD2. CDR1 is SGHRS and CDR2 is YFSETQ in the germline V gene. V gave up 4 bases and J gave up 1 base; unmatched junction bases: 4. This CDR3 is built from 16 residues. The CDR3 here is CASSPRLAGNTGELFF. The CDR3 DNA follows: TGCGCCAGCAGCCCGCGACTAGCGGGGAACACCGGGGAGCTGTTTTTT. Drawing the rest from reference TRBV5-1 and TRBJ2-2, the complete variable domain is KAGVTQTPRYLIKTRGQQVTLSCSPISGHRSVSWYQQTPGQGLQFLFEYFSETQRNKGNFPGRFSGRQFSNSRSEMNVSTLELGDSALYLCASSPRLAGNTGELFFGEGSRLTVL.

This rearrangement joins TRBV5-4 to TRBJ2-1, with D tentatively TRBD1 (6 bases). This CDR3 contains 14 residues. V lost 4 bases to trimming and J lost 4 bases, with 12 bases between them. Germline loops: CDR1 SGHNT, CDR2 YYREEE (reference sequence). CDR3 in amino acids: CASSRDIRYNEQFF. The CDR3 region has the DNA TGTGCCAGCAGCCGGGACATCAGGTACAATGAGCAGTTCTTC.

This rearrangement joins TRBV3-1 (or the pseudogene TRBV3-2) to TRBJ1-6; TRBD1 matches at 9 bases. The junction had 8 bases not matched to a gene; V was cut back by 5 bases and J by 9 bases. The CDR3 consists of 15 residues. The germline V gene encodes CDR1 LGHDT and CDR2 YNNKEL (reference sequence). The CDR3: CASSSTGGKGSPLHF. DNA of the CDR3: TGTGCCAGCAGCTCGACAGGGGGGAAGGGTTCACCCCTCCACTTT.

The rearrangement links TRBV7-7 to TRBJ2-5; TRBD2 matches at 10 bases. The CDR3 runs to 15 residues. With V trimmed by 4 bases and J by 5 bases, 7 bases remained unmatched. CDR1 and CDR2 (germline): SSHAT, FNYEAQ (reference sequence). CDR3 in DNA: TGTGCCAGCAGCTCCAAGGGACTAGCGACGGAGACCCAGTACTTC. Its translation: CASSSKGLATETQYF.

Here the CDR3 DNA reads TGTGCCAGCAGTTCCCGAGGGGGCTCTGAAAAACTGTTTTTT. Translating it yields CASSSRGGSEKLFF. The chain is built from TRBV6-5 and TRBJ1-4; 7 bases map to TRBD1. Trimming at V came to 4 bases and at J to 7 bases, leaving 6 bases not matched to a gene. Germline CDR1 and CDR2: MNHEY and SVGAGI. This CDR3 is 14 amino acids long.

This chain connects TRBV2 to TRBJ2-1, with 14 bases matching TRBD2. The CDR3 runs to 15 residues. Looked up from germline, CDR1 is SNHLY and CDR2 is FYNNEI. V shed 5 bases, J shed 8 bases, and the junction held 5 bases outside the gene matches. The chain's CDR3 is CASSLGLAGVYEQFF. The CDR3 DNA follows: TGTGCCAGCAGTTTGGGACTAGCGGGAGTCTATGAGCAGTTCTTC.

This clone turned up a few times. The chain carries TRBV29-1 and TRBJ2-7; 9 bases line up with TRBD1. Trimming took 7 bases from V and 7 from J; bases not matched to a gene: 11. Germline V gene sequence: CDR1 SQVTM, CDR2 ANQGSEA. The CDR3 runs 13 residues. CDR3 bases: TGCAGCGCCCTCGACAGGGGGTGGGAAGAGCAGTACTTC. It codes for CSALDRGWEEQYF.

This sequence joins TRBV11-2 and TRBJ1-4; TRBD1 matches at 9 bases. Germline loops: CDR1 SGHAT, CDR2 FQNNGV. This CDR3 is built from 14 residues. With V trimmed by 3 bases and J by 7 bases, 3 bases remained unmatched. The CDR3 sequence is CASSLGQGSEKLFF. In nucleotides, the CDR3 is TGTGCCAGCAGCTTGGGACAGGGTTCTGAAAAACTGTTTTTT.

V and J are TRBV6-5 and TRBJ1-1; tentatively, D is TRBD1 (5 bases). This CDR3 contains 13 residues. Germline CDR1 MNHEY, CDR2 SVGAGI. The V and J ends lost 9 bases and 7 bases respectively, with 18 bases between them. CDR3 coding DNA: TGTGCCAGTTCCCTTTACCCGGGGGGTGAAGCTTTCTTT. It is translated as CASSLYPGGEAFF.

The V gene is TRBV25-1, the J gene TRBJ2-5; D possibly corresponds to TRBD2 (5 bases). V lost 3 bases to trimming and J lost 4 bases, with 18 bases between them. The CDR3 loop spans 16 amino acids. Looked up from germline, CDR1 is MGHDK and CDR2 is SYGVNS. The CDR3 reads CASSEGTGRGRETQYF. The CDR3 DNA follows: TGTGCCAGCAGTGAGGGAACGGGGAGAGGGAGAGAGACCCAGTACTTC.

The gene calls are TRBV7-8 and TRBJ2-1, with 8 bases fitting TRBD2. CDR1 and CDR2 from the germline V gene are SGHVS and FQNEAQ. The CDR3 consists of 12 residues. V lost 5 bases to trimming and J lost 9 bases; unmatched junction nucleotides: 3. The CDR3 is CASSLSGGEQFF. CDR3 sequence (DNA): TGTGCCAGCAGCCTGAGCGGGGGTGAGCAGTTCTTC.

The rearrangement joins TRBV4-2 to TRBJ2-3, with 7 bases aligning to TRBD1. Germline V gives CDR1 LGHNA, CDR2 YNFKEQ. This CDR3 is built from 16 residues. Trimming at V came to 5 bases and at J to 0 bases, leaving 8 bases not matched to a gene. In nucleotides, the CDR3 is TGTGCCAGCAGCGAAATGGGGGACAGTAGCACAGATACGCAGTATTTT. Residues: CASSEMGDSSTDTQYF.

The V gene is TRBV21-1, the J gene TRBJ2-3; the table assigns TRBD1, which was not confirmed against the DNA. TRBV21-1 is marked as a pseudogene. The CDR3 has 10 amino acids. The CDR3 protein is CASFSGTQYF. The CDR3 DNA is TGTGCCAGCTTCAGTGGTACGCAGTATTTT.

The CDR3 protein is CASSSRAGTGDGYTF. Here the CDR3 DNA reads TGTGCCAGCAGCTCCCGCGCGGGGACAGGGGATGGCTACACCTTC. The rearrangement links TRBV7-6 to TRBJ1-2, with 10 bases lining up with TRBD1. Trimming cost V 4 bases and J 6 bases; bases outside gene matches: 8. Germline values: CDR1 SGHVS, CDR2 FNYEAQ. CDR3 length: 15 residues.

The J gene is TRBJ2-7, the V gene TRBV11-2; D remains ambiguous. Trimming took off 0 bases at V and 7 bases at J, with 13 bases between the two ends. The CDR3 consists of 14 residues. CDR1 SGHAT and CDR2 FQNNGV come from the germline V gene. The CDR3 spells CASSLDVPVVEQYF. The CDR3, as DNA: TGTGCCAGCAGCTTAGATGTACCGGTCGTTGAGCAGTACTTC.

V and J are TRBV19 and TRBJ1-5; TRBD1 might be the D (6 bases). Germline CDR1 is LNHDA and CDR2 is SQIVND (reference sequence). The CDR3 totals 14 residues. Trimming stripped 11 bases from V and 3 bases from J, with 17 bases between. CDR3 in amino acids: CASKSGAANQPQHF. CDR3 bases: TGTGCCTCCAAGTCAGGGGCCGCCAATCAGCCCCAGCATTTT.

The chain employs TRBV5-1 and TRBJ2-1; maybe TRBD2 (6 bases). Per the germline V gene, CDR1 is SGHRS and CDR2 is YFSETQ. The CDR3 length is 15 residues. Trimming left V 4 bases short and J 7 bases short, with 18 bases between. The CDR3 DNA sequence: TGCGCCAGCAGCGCGGGTGCAGGAGGGTTTAATGAGCAGTTCTTC. This codes for CASSAGAGGFNEQFF.

The chain links TRBV6-1 to TRBJ1-2, with a tentative D call TRBD1 (5 bases). The V and J ends lost 1 base and 6 bases respectively, with 15 bases between them. CDR1 and CDR2 from the germline V gene are MNHNS and SASEGT. The CDR3 spans 15 residues. The CDR3 nucleotides are TGTGCCAGCAGTGAAGGAGGGCAGGGAGGCAATGGCTACACCTTC. Translating it yields CASSEGGQGGNGYTF.

The chain links TRBV5-1 to TRBJ2-7, with TRBD1 matching over 10 bases. This CDR3 contains 14 residues. Germline CDR1 and CDR2: SGHRS and YFSETQ. J gave up 4 bases and V 4 bases, and 5 bases lay outside the gene matches. The CDR3 protein is CASSPRQGAYEQYF. Written as DNA, the CDR3 is TGCGCCAGCAGCCCGAGACAGGGGGCATACGAGCAGTACTTC.

This clone was found many times. The V gene is TRBV7-3, the J gene TRBJ1-1, with 9 positions matching TRBD1. V lost 6 bases to trimming and J lost 3 bases; unmatched junction nucleotides: 5. Germline CDR1 is SGHTA and CDR2 is FQGTGA. The CDR3 is 14 residues long. DNA for the CDR3: TGTGCCAGCAGTGAGGGGACAGGGTACACTGAAGCTTTCTTT. It specifies CASSEGTGYTEAFF.

The sample holds a few counts of this clone. The genes are TRBV6-6 and TRBJ1-1, with a possible D match to TRBD1 (5 bases). This CDR3 has 13 residues. V was shortened by 4 bases and J by 1 base, with 7 bases between the two germline ends. CDR1 and CDR2 from the germline V gene are MNHNY and SVGAGI (reference sequence). CDR3 amino acids: CASSFQGNTEAFF. The CDR3 region has the DNA TGTGCCAGCAGTTTTCAGGGGAACACTGAAGCTTTCTTT.